This TCR beta chain was recovered during a study of blood T cell repertoires in COVID-19. Study in general: Whether acute or convalescent, the COVID-19 samples came from the United States, Italy and Spain. In each case, the material was cDNA or gDNA derived from T cells, B-cell-depleted T cells, or PBMCs.

Germline lookup yields CDR1 SEHNR and CDR2 FQNEAQ (reference sequence). The junction had 5 bases not matched to a gene; V was cut back by 4 bases and J by 4 bases. The CDR3 extends over 15 amino acids. Authors' data handling: Nucleated cell number was recorded as an estimate derived from reference gene primer amplification. The table came from immunoSEQ multiplex PCR; TCRdb's copy has only in-frame clones and leaves some out. The V and J calls and clone size are taken from that table; D and trimming were inferred from the DNA. The sample shows 95,000 to 110,000 clones, around nine tenths of them seen only once.

The specimen sequenced was peripheral blood. The chain recombines TRBV7-9 with TRBJ1-3; 9 bases line up with TRBD1. The TCR was taken from a woman younger than 45 with acute or convalescent COVID-19. CDR3 protein: CASSSGTGQGNTIYF. The CDR3 region has the DNA TGTGCCAGCAGCTCCGGGACAGGGCAAGGAAACACCATATATTTT. The entire variable domain, with the rest obtained from reference TRBV7-9 and TRBJ1-3, is as follows: DTGVSQNPRHKITKRGQNVTFRCDPISEHNRLYWYRQTLGQGPEFLTYFQNEAQLEKSRLLSDRFSAERPKGSFSTLEIQRTEQGDSAMYLCASSSGTGQGNTIYFGEGSWLTVV.